The 9 T cell receptor beta chains presented below share a single source sample, sequenced in a study of CD8 T cells in ankylosing spondylitis. TCRdb re-derived calls from the 5' RACE reads in MiXCR, one entry per CDR3 protein. The sample yields 150,000 or so distinct CDR3 sequences, 9.8% seen once. The specimen sequenced was blood, either unsorted or a sorted T cell fraction (not recorded which). The source is a female donor with ankylosing spondylitis or in good health (not recorded which).

This clonotype was recorded many times. J is TRBJ2-3 and V is TRBV24-1, with a tentative D call TRBD1 (6 bases). Germline V gives CDR1 KGHDR, CDR2 SFDVKD. The length of the CDR3 is 17 residues. Trimming left V 3 bases short and J 1 base short, with 16 bases between. The CDR3 sequence is CATSDPAGDSGTDTQYF. CDR3 sequence (DNA): TGTGCCACCAGTGATCCGGCAGGGGATTCCGGCACAGATACGCAGTATTTT.

This clonotype came up many times. This chain connects TRBV29-1 to TRBJ2-5; no reliable D call. The germline V and J ends were trimmed by 0 bases and 2 bases, with 10 bases remaining between them. Looked up from germline, CDR1 is SQVTM and CDR2 is ANQGSEA. The length of the CDR3 is 14 residues. In DNA, the CDR3 is TGCAGCGTTGAAGATCACGGGTATCAAGAGACCCAGTACTTC. Translated, it gives CSVEDHGYQETQYF. Based on the CDR3 plus reference TRBV29-1 and TRBJ2-5, the full variable domain is SAVISQKPSRDICQRGTSLTIQCQVDSQVTMMFWYRQQPGQSLTLIATANQGSEATYESGFVIDKFPISRPNLTFSTLTVSNMSPEDSSIYLCSVEDHGYQETQYFGPGTRLLVL.

About this clonotype itself: This may arise from a read error, as a much more abundant clone is one base away. This chain uses TRBV7-9 with TRBJ2-1; the match to TRBD1 covers 7 bases. The germline V gene encodes CDR1 SEHNR and CDR2 FQNEAQ (reference sequence). The V segment lost 5 bases and the J segment 5 bases; nucleotides outside the gene matches: 9. The CDR3 sequence is 15 residues long. CDR3 DNA: TGTGCCAGCAGCCCCCCCCGGGACAGTCACAATGAGCAGTTCTTC. It is translated as CASSPPRDSHNEQFF.

This clonotype was observed a handful of times. The chain uses TRBV10-3 and TRBJ2-3; possibly TRBD1 for D (5 bases). Germline V gene data show CDR1 as ENHRY and CDR2 as SYGVKD. The CDR3 is 13 residues long. The V and J ends lost 10 bases and 2 bases respectively, with 13 bases between them. The DNA for the CDR3 is TGTGCCACCCTGGGGCAGCTCACAGATACGCAGTATTTT. Protein sequence: CATLGQLTDTQYF.

There are a few counts of this clonotype. V usage is TRBV7-9 and J usage is TRBJ2-1; weak D call: TRBD2 (6 bases). This CDR3 has 15 residues. With 5 bases removed from V and 3 bases from J, the gap between germline ends came to 14 bases. Germline values: CDR1 SEHNR, CDR2 FQNEAQ (reference sequence). This chain's CDR3 is CASSPSARNYNEQFF. CDR3 sequence (DNA): TGTGCCAGCAGCCCTAGCGCTCGAAACTACAATGAGCAGTTCTTC.

There are a few counts of this clonotype. The chain employs TRBV4-1 and TRBJ2-1; perhaps TRBD2 as D (7 bases). Trimming took off 0 bases at V and 5 bases at J, with 14 bases between the two ends. The CDR3 contains 16 residues. Germline V lookup: CDR1 MGHRA, CDR2 YSYEKL. CDR3 DNA: TGCGCCAGCAGCCAAGATGGGGGCGGGGGTGACAATGAGCAGTTCTTC. It translates to CASSQDGGGGDNEQFF.

A few counts support this clonotype. The V gene is TRBV12-5, the J gene TRBJ1-1, with D possibly TRBD1 on 5 matching bases. Trimming left V 3 bases short and J 6 bases short, with 11 bases between. The CDR3 length is 13 residues. The germline CDR1 and CDR2 sequences are LGHNT and FRNRAP. As DNA, the CDR3 is TGTGCTAGTGGTTTCGGAAGGGGCGCTGAAGCTTTCTTT. Amino acids: CASGFGRGAEAFF. Full variable domain (outside the CDR3, taken from reference TRBV12-5 and TRBJ1-1): DARVTQTPRHKVTEMGQEVTMRCQPILGHNTVFWYRQTMMQGLELLAYFRNRAPLDDSGMPKDRFSAEMPDATLATLKIQPSEPRDSAVYFCASGFGRGAEAFFGQGTRLTVV.

V and J are TRBV11-2 and TRBJ2-7; tentatively, D is TRBD1 or TRBD2 (5 bases each). The germline V gene has CDR1 SGHAT and CDR2 FQNNGV. The CDR3 loop spans 14 amino acids. Trimming removed 5 bases from V and 6 bases from J, with 17 bases in between. CDR3 sequence: CASSGPGTPFEQYF. The CDR3, as DNA: TGTGCCAGCAGCGGACCCGGGACGCCCTTCGAGCAGTACTTC.

This clonotype was picked up a small number of times. Written as DNA, the CDR3 is TGCGCCAGCAGCCAAGATCGGGCGGGGCAGGTTGAAGCTTTCTTT. Translation: CASSQDRAGQVEAFF. The V gene is TRBV4-3, the J gene TRBJ1-1; TRBD1 might be the D (5 bases). Germline loops: CDR1 LGHNA, CDR2 YSLEER. CDR3 length: 15 residues. Trimming shortened V by 0 bases and J by 7 bases, and 15 bases separated the two germline ends.